A selection of T cell receptor beta chains follows, all from one sample in a study of T cells in Graves' hyperthyroidism and ophthalmopathy. One entry per CDR3 protein results from TCRdb running MiXCR on the multiplex PCR reads. This sample has around 350,000 distinct CDR3 sequences, with about 18% found just once. Specimen: blood. The receptors were sampled from a woman aged 18 to 35 with Graves' hyperthyroidism. The CDR3 runs from the conserved cysteine through the conserved F or W. Fields, in order: V gene, J gene, clone size, D gene, CDR3 DNA, CDR3 protein. The D gene is left open where the match is weak. The listing skips clone size in some rows; elsewhere it reads once, few, many or a size class.

>TRBV28|TRBJ2-7|NA|NA
TGTGCCAGCAGTACGGCGGGACACTGGCAGTACTTC
CASSTAGHWQYF
>TRBV5-4|TRBJ2-5|many|TRBD2
TGTGCCAGCAGCCGACAGCGGGGGGGGGTTGAGACCCAGTACTTC
CASSRQRGGVETQYF
>TRBV12-3/TRBV12-4|TRBJ1-2|many|TRBD1
TGTGCCAGCAGCAACCTCAGGGACAGCTATGGCTACACCTTC
CASSNLRDSYGYTF
>TRBV12-3/TRBV12-4|TRBJ2-5|many|NA
TGTGCCAGCAGTTTTTCGGAAGAGACCCAGTACTTC
CASSFSEETQYF
>TRBV7-9|TRBJ2-7|many|NA
TGTGCCAGCAGCTCCACCCCCAGGGCCGCTCACTTC
CASSSTPRAAHF
>TRBV2|TRBJ1-5|many|TRBD1
TGTGCCAGCAGTGAAAGGACAGGCCGCAATCAGCCCCAGCATTTT
CASSERTGRNQPQHF
>TRBV20-1|TRBJ2-1|NA|NA
TGCAGTGCTATGCCGAATGAGCAGTTCTTC
CSAMPNEQFF
>TRBV2|TRBJ1-3|many|NA
TGTGCCAGCAGACTGGGGGATGGCGGAAACACCATATATTTT
CASRLGDGGNTIYF
>TRBV28|TRBJ2-5|NA|NA
TGTGCCAGCAGTCTCACCATCAGGGCGGGGGAGACCCAGTACTTC
CASSLTIRAGETQYF
>TRBV12-3/TRBV12-4|TRBJ2-7|NA|TRBD2
TGTGCCAGCAGTTTAAGGGGACTAGCGGGAGGAGAGCAGTACTTC
CASSLRGLAGGEQYF
>TRBV12-3/TRBV12-4|TRBJ1-2|NA|TRBD1
TGTGCCAGCAGTTCCCCCCGTAGGACAGGGAACTATGGCTACACCTTC
CASSSPRRTGNYGYTF
>TRBV6-2/TRBV6-3|TRBJ1-1|many|NA
TGTGCCAGCAGTTACGGGTTTTTCGGAGGTCCAAGGGGGACTGAAGCTTTCTTT
CASSYGFFGGPRGTEAFF
>TRBV7-9|TRBJ2-2|many|NA
TGTGCCAGCAGCTCCGGGACGGTGGGGACCGGGGAGCTGTTTTTT
CASSSGTVGTGELFF
>TRBV6-1|TRBJ1-1|NA|NA
TGTGCCAGCAGTCGACCGGACCGACGGAACACTGAAGCTTTCTTT
CASSRPDRRNTEAFF
>TRBV2|TRBJ2-5|many|NA
TGTGCCAGCAGTGAAAGTTTGGGGCAGACAGAGACCCAGTACTTC
CASSESLGQTETQYF
>TRBV27|TRBJ2-2|many|NA
TGTGCCGGCCTAGGGCAGGGAAACGGGGAGCTGTTTTTT
CAGLGQGNGELFF
>TRBV9|TRBJ1-2|many|NA
TGTGCCAGCAGCGTAACAGGGAACTATGGCTACACCTTC
CASSVTGNYGYTF
>TRBV3-1|TRBJ2-7|few|NA
TGTGCCAGCAGCCAAGTGTACGGCTCGAACGCCGAGCAGTACTTC
CASSQVYGSNAEQYF
>TRBV6-1|TRBJ1-1|many|NA
TGTGCCAGCAGTGAACGGGGGAACACTGAAGCTTTCTTT
CASSERGNTEAFF
>TRBV20-1|TRBJ1-2|many|NA
TGCAGTGCCCCGGACGGCTATGGGGGCTACACCTTC
CSAPDGYGGYTF
>TRBV6-1|TRBJ1-2|many|NA
TGTGCCAGCAGTGTTAACTATGGCTACACCTTC
CASSVNYGYTF
>TRBV15|TRBJ2-7|NA|NA
TGTGCCACCAGCAGAGGGACAGTCGAGCAGTACTTC
CATSRGTVEQYF
>TRBV7-9|TRBJ2-7|NA|NA
TGTGCCAGCAGCCCCTTCAACCAATACGAGCAGTACTTC
CASSPFNQYEQYF
>TRBV2|TRBJ2-5|many|TRBD2
TGTGCCAGCAGTGTGACTAGCCTCCAAGAGACCCAGTACTTC
CASSVTSLQETQYF
>TRBV12-3/TRBV12-4|TRBJ1-1|NA|NA
TGTGCCAGCAGTTTTATGGGGCTAAGAGCAACTGAAGCTTTCTTT
CASSFMGLRATEAFF
>TRBV5-1|TRBJ2-7|many|TRBD1
TGCGCCAGCAGCCCCAGGACAGGGGGAGCCTACGAGCAGTACTTC
CASSPRTGGAYEQYF
>TRBV10-3|TRBJ1-1|few|NA
TGTGCCATCAGTGACTCTCCAGGAGACACTGAAGCTTTCTTT
CAISDSPGDTEAFF
>TRBV20-1|TRBJ1-2|many|NA
TGCAGTGCCAGTGGTACAAGATTCTATGGCTACACCTTC
CSASGTRFYGYTF
>TRBV5-1|TRBJ2-7|many|NA
TGCGCCAGCAGCTTGGAGGCAGGGGCCTCGTACGAGCAGTACTTC
CASSLEAGASYEQYF
>TRBV11-2|TRBJ2-5|many|NA
TGTGCCAGCAGCTTAGCAGGACACCAAGAGACCCAGTACTTC
CASSLAGHQETQYF
>TRBV20-1|TRBJ2-5|many|NA
TGCAGTGCTAGAGATCCCCAGGGGCAGACCCAGTACTTC
CSARDPQGQTQYF
>TRBV5-1|TRBJ1-2|NA|NA
TGCGCCAGCACCGAGAGTGCGGGGGGCTACACCTTC
CASTESAGGYTF
>TRBV6-1|TRBJ2-5|many|NA
TGTGCCAGCATGAGGGGGGCAGGACAGACCCAGTACTTC
CASMRGAGQTQYF
>TRBV6-1|TRBJ2-5|many|NA
TGTGCCAGCAGTCCCCGATACCAAGAGACCCAGTACTTC
CASSPRYQETQYF
>TRBV24-1|TRBJ2-7|many|NA
TGTGCCACCAGTGATATCCAGGGGTCACCCTACGAGCAGTACTTC
CATSDIQGSPYEQYF
>TRBV10-3|TRBJ1-2|many|NA
TGTGCCATCAATGGGGCCGTTTTGGGGGGGCATAACTATGGCTACACCTTC
CAINGAVLGGHNYGYTF
>TRBV7-2|TRBJ2-5|many|NA
TGTGCCAGCAGCTTATACGGGATACAAGAGACCCAGTACTTC
CASSLYGIQETQYF
>TRBV2|TRBJ1-5|many|NA
TGTGCCAGCATAGCTGGGAGGGATCAGCCCCAGCATTTT
CASIAGRDQPQHF
>TRBV2|TRBJ2-5|many|NA
TGTGCCAGCAGACGAGACAGAGAAGAGACCCAGTACTTC
CASRRDREETQYF
>TRBV6-2/TRBV6-3|TRBJ2-3|NA|TRBD2
TGTGCCAGCAGTTACTCGATGAACAGCGGGGGCACAGATACGCAGTATTTT
CASSYSMNSGGTDTQYF